A single sample is the source of the 18 T cell receptor beta chains below, sequenced in a study of T cells in Graves' hyperthyroidism and ophthalmopathy. RNA transcripts yielded amplified TCR beta CDR3 regions. The HTBI set primed first-round TCR CDR3 RT-PCR. TCRdb re-derived calls from the multiplex PCR reads in MiXCR, one entry per CDR3 protein. The data contain approximately 420,000 distinct CDR3 sequences, under 15% of them singletons. Sequencing used blood. The receptor set was obtained from a woman aged 25 to 45 with Graves' hyperthyroidism.

Ten or more counts support this clonotype. The chain joins TRBV28 to TRBJ2-1; D may be TRBD1 or TRBD2 (6 bases each). Germline-derived CDR1 and CDR2 are MDHEN and SYDVKM. With 4 bases removed from V and 4 bases from J, the gap between germline ends came to 20 bases. The CDR3 has 17 residues. The DNA for the CDR3 is TGTGCCAGCAGTTCCCGGGGGCGAAGGGAGAGGTACAATGAGCAGTTCTTC. Its protein is CASSSRGRRERYNEQFF.

This clonotype was seen a handful of times. In DNA form, the CDR3 reads TGTGCCAGTAGCCTCTTCCTCAATGTGCAGGGGGCGGGCAACGAGCAGTACTTC. This translates into CASSLFLNVQGAGNEQYF. This rearrangement joins TRBV19 to TRBJ2-7, with TRBD1 matching over 8 bases. Germline V gene data show CDR1 as LNHDA and CDR2 as SQIVND (reference sequence). The CDR3 is 18 residues long. The V gene end was trimmed by 6 bases and the J gene end by 5 bases; junction bases not matched to a gene: 21.

There are many counts of this clonotype. The V and J genes are TRBV10-3 and TRBJ2-5, with 7 nucleotides matching TRBD1. J was trimmed by 1 base and V by 4 bases; bases with no gene match: 6. The CDR3 has 15 residues. Germline-derived CDR1 and CDR2 are ENHRY and SYGVKD. The CDR3 spells CAISGSGQTQETQYF. Here the CDR3 DNA reads TGTGCCATCAGTGGTTCGGGACAGACCCAAGAGACCCAGTACTTC.

This clonotype was seen many times. V usage is TRBV11-2 and J usage is TRBJ1-1; no firm D call. This CDR3 contains 15 residues. CDR1 is SGHAT and CDR2 is FQNNGV in the germline V gene. V lost 1 base and J 0 bases, leaving 9 bases between the germline ends. The CDR3 sequence is CASSLVGEMNTEAFF. Written as DNA, the CDR3 is TGTGCCAGCAGCTTAGTGGGAGAAATGAACACTGAAGCTTTCTTT. Combining the CDR3 with reference TRBV11-2 and TRBJ1-1 gives the whole variable domain EAGVAQSPRYKIIEKRQSVAFWCNPISGHATLYWYQQILGQGPKLLIQFQNNGVVDDSQLPKDRFSAERLKGVDSTLKIQPAKLEDSAVYLCASSLVGEMNTEAFFGQGTRLTVV.

Many counts were recorded for this clonotype. V gene TRBV30 combines with J gene TRBJ1-4, with no clear D. V shed 2 bases and J shed 10 bases, with 23 bases lying between them. CDR3 length equals 16 residues. CDR1 is GTSNPN and CDR2 is SVGIG in the germline V gene (reference sequence). The CDR3 DNA follows: TGTGCCTGGAGTCGGCTGGGGAGATCCGAACTTCGAAAACTGTTTTTT. It translates to CAWSRLGRSELRKLFF. Filled out from reference TRBV30 and TRBJ1-4, the complete variable domain reads SQTIHQWPATLVQPVGSPLSLECTVEGTSNPNLYWYRQAAGRGLQLLFYSVGIGQISSEVPQNLSASRPQDRQFILSSKKLLLSDSGFYLCAWSRLGRSELRKLFFGSGTQLSVL.

The chain couples TRBV7-3 to TRBJ2-3; D perhaps matches TRBD1 (7 bases). The V end lost 5 bases, the J end lost 1 base, and 16 bases lay between the germline ends. The CDR3 runs to 16 residues. Germline CDR1 and CDR2: SGHTA and FQGTGA. CDR3 sequence: CASSLQGEVRTDTQYF. The CDR3 DNA reads TGTGCCAGCAGCCTCCAGGGGGAGGTACGCACAGATACGCAGTATTTT. The full variable domain, in which reference TRBV7-3 and TRBJ2-3 provide the parts outside the CDR3, is GAGVSQTPSNKVTEKGKYVELRCDPISGHTALYWYRQSLGQGPEFLIYFQGTGAADDSGLPNDRFFAVRPEGSVSTLKIQRTERGDSAVYLCASSLQGEVRTDTQYFGPGTRLTVL.

This clonotype was seen only a few times. The chain links TRBV5-1 to TRBJ2-2; weak D call: TRBD1 (6 bases). Germline CDR1 and CDR2: SGHRS and YFSETQ. V lost 4 bases and J 2 bases, leaving 12 bases between the germline ends. The CDR3 totals 15 residues. For the CDR3, the DNA is TGCGCCAGCAGCATACAGGGAGTAAACACCGGGGAGCTGTTTTTT. It specifies CASSIQGVNTGELFF.

The chain employs TRBV28 and TRBJ2-7, with 9 bases lining up with TRBD1. V lost 6 bases to trimming and J lost 6 bases; unmatched junction nucleotides: 12. The CDR3 has 15 residues. Germline values: CDR1 MDHEN, CDR2 SYDVKM. As DNA, the CDR3 is TGTGCCAGCAGGGTCCGGGACAGGGAAAACTGCGAGCAGTACTTC. Its protein product is CASRVRDRENCEQYF.

This clonotype was seen ten or more times. This chain joins TRBV29-1 and TRBJ1-1, with 8 bases identical to TRBD1. Germline trimming cut 7 bases from V and 0 bases from J; bases unmatched to any gene: 1. Per the germline V gene, CDR1 is SQVTM and CDR2 is ANQGSEA. This CDR3 comprises 12 residues. The CDR3 reads CSGQGLNTEAFF. For the CDR3, the DNA is TGCAGCGGACAGGGGTTGAACACTGAAGCTTTCTTT.

CDR3 sequence: CASSQDYRLSTPGELFF. The CDR3 DNA follows: TGTGCCAGCAGCCAAGATTACAGGCTCTCTACCCCGGGGGAGCTGTTTTTT. The chain recombines TRBV4-2 with TRBJ2-2; a possible D gene is TRBD1 (5 bases). The CDR3 length is 17 residues. Germline V gene lookup returns CDR1 LGHNA and CDR2 YNFKEQ. V was cut by 0 bases and J by 8 bases, with 19 bases left in between.

This clonotype was seen at least ten times. The chain carries TRBV5-1 and TRBJ2-7; D possibly uses TRBD1 or TRBD2 (5 bases each). CDR3 size: 15 residues. V was clipped by 7 bases and J by 0 bases, with 17 bases between them. CDR1 and CDR2 (germline): SGHRS, YFSETQ. CDR3 sequence (DNA): TGCGCCAGCTCCACAGGCAGCGGAGTCTCCTACGAGCAGTACTTC. It encodes CASSTGSGVSYEQYF. The whole variable domain, filled in from reference TRBV5-1 and TRBJ2-7, reads KAGVTQTPRYLIKTRGQQVTLSCSPISGHRSVSWYQQTPGQGLQFLFEYFSETQRNKGNFPGRFSGRQFSNSRSEMNVSTLELGDSALYLCASSTGSGVSYEQYFGPGTRLTVT.

In its sample, this clonotype was seen a few times. The chain is built from TRBV5-1 and TRBJ1-4; D unclear. Germline CDR1 SGHRS, CDR2 YFSETQ. V lost 0 bases, J lost 3 bases, and 6 bases lay in between. There are 14 residues in the CDR3. The CDR3 nucleotides are TGCGCCAGCAGCTTGGAGCAGGCTAATGAAAAACTGTTTTTT. Translated: CASSLEQANEKLFF. Full variable domain (missing parts from reference TRBV5-1 and TRBJ1-4): KAGVTQTPRYLIKTRGQQVTLSCSPISGHRSVSWYQQTPGQGLQFLFEYFSETQRNKGNFPGRFSGRQFSNSRSEMNVSTLELGDSALYLCASSLEQANEKLFFGSGTQLSVL.

This clonotype was found once. The chain links TRBV3-1 to TRBJ1-1; 7 bases fit TRBD1. After removal of 7 bases from V and 0 bases from J, the junction contained 8 bases not matched to a gene. Germline assignment: CDR1 LGHDT and CDR2 YNNKEL (reference sequence). The CDR3 has 15 amino acids. As DNA, the CDR3 is TGTGCCAGCAACAGAGAAGGGACAGTGAACACTGAAGCTTTCTTT. This gives the protein CASNREGTVNTEAFF.

This clonotype was counted many times. V gene TRBV3-1 combines with J gene TRBJ2-1, with D possibly being TRBD1 (6 bases). Germline assignment: CDR1 LGHDT and CDR2 YNNKEL (reference sequence). Trimming removed 3 bases at V and 5 bases at J, with 17 bases between. The CDR3 covers 16 residues. The CDR3 region is CASSHGQRPTHNEQFF. The DNA for the CDR3 is TGTGCCAGCAGCCATGGACAGCGCCCGACTCACAATGAGCAGTTCTTC.

This clonotype was detected only a few times. The chain is built from TRBV28 and TRBJ1-6, with 10 bases lining up with TRBD1. Per germline, CDR1 MDHEN and CDR2 SYDVKM. V gave up 6 bases and J gave up 10 bases; unmatched junction bases: 9. The CDR3 covers 15 residues. The chain's CDR3 is CASRSGRTGGSPLHF. The CDR3 DNA reads as TGTGCCAGCAGATCCGGCCGGACAGGGGGATCACCCCTCCACTTT.

This chain uses TRBV7-2 with TRBJ2-3, with D perhaps given as TRBD1 or TRBD2 (5 bases each). V was cut by 5 bases and J by 0 bases, with 12 bases left in between. Germline V CDR1 and CDR2: SGHTA, FQGNSA. The CDR3 spans 15 residues. Here the CDR3 reads CASSPGTDSTDTQYF. The DNA of the CDR3 is TGTGCCAGCAGCCCGGGGACCGACAGCACAGATACGCAGTATTTT.

Only one count was recorded for this clonotype. This rearrangement joins TRBV2 to TRBJ2-7; 7 bases line up with TRBD1. Germline V CDR1 and CDR2: SNHLY, FYNNEI. The CDR3 is 13 residues long. V gave up 4 bases and J gave up 6 bases; unmatched junction bases: 6. CDR3 amino acids: CASSGTGFGEQYF. The DNA for the CDR3 is TGTGCCAGCAGTGGGACAGGTTTCGGCGAGCAGTACTTC.

This clonotype has at least ten counts. The chain uses TRBV11-2 and TRBJ2-4; D call uncertain. CDR1 SGHAT and CDR2 FQNNGV come from the germline V gene. This CDR3 has 16 amino acids. Between the trimmed V and J ends, which lost 5 bases and 3 bases, there was a span of 17 bases. This CDR3 is CASSLNPWGGKNIQYF. CDR3 bases: TGTGCCAGCAGCCTAAACCCCTGGGGTGGCAAAAACATTCAGTACTTC.